These T cell receptor beta chains were read from a single sample in a study of blood T cell repertoires in COVID-19. Method: immunoSEQ multiplex PCR; TCRdb's copy keeps in-frame clones and lacks some. The sample holds 120,000 or so clones, 74% seen once. Sequencing was done on a sample of peripheral blood. These receptors all stem from a man in his fifties or sixties with acute or convalescent COVID-19. The CDR3 runs from the conserved cysteine through the conserved F or W. A D gene is named only where the DNA matches it firmly. The size of a clone is reported for some rows only, either as once, few or many, or as a class for expanded clones.

>once|TRBD2|TRBV19|TRBJ2-3
TGTGCCAGTAGCCTTTCCGGGACTAGCGGGGGAGGTACAGATACGCAGTATTTT
CASSLSGTSGGGTDTQYF
>-|TRBD1|TRBV2|TRBJ1-2
TGTGCCAGCAGTGACGACAGGGGCTATGGCTACACCTTC
CASSDDRGYGYTF
>-|TRBD2|TRBV24-1|TRBJ2-4
TGTGCCATAAGGGTACGCGGGAGGGCCGACGGAGGAACCAAAAACATTCAGTACTTC
CAIRVRGRADGGTKNIQYF
>-|-|TRBV7-2|TRBJ2-3
TGTGCCAGCAGCTTAGATTACAGTAGCACAGATACGCAGTATTTT
CASSLDYSSTDTQYF
>-|-|TRBV18|TRBJ1-2
TGTGCCAGCTCACCTGATGTCGCGGGAAATGGCTACACCTTC
CASSPDVAGNGYTF
>-|TRBD1|TRBV19|TRBJ2-2
TGTGCCAGTCGGGACAGGGTGAACACCGGGGAGCTGTTTTTT
CASRDRVNTGELFF
>-|-|TRBV3-1/TRBV3-2|TRBJ1-2
TGTGCCAGCAGCCCGCCCCGTACCCTAGGCAATGGCTACACCTTC
CASSPPRTLGNGYTF
>few|-|TRBV5-6|TRBJ1-1
TGTGCCAGCAGCAAGACAGTGTTGAACACTGAAGCTTTCTTT
CASSKTVLNTEAFF
>-|TRBD2|TRBV7-8|TRBJ2-1
TGTGCCAGCAGCGAAGCGGGGGGGGTCGTTAATGAGCAGTTCTTC
CASSEAGGVVNEQFF
>-|TRBD2|TRBV5-1|TRBJ2-7
TGCGCCAGCAGCTTGACACCACTAGCGGGGGGTCCCACCGAGCAGTACTTC
CASSLTPLAGGPTEQYF
>once|TRBD2|TRBV4-2|TRBJ2-7
TGTGCCAGCAGCCAAGTTCTAGCGGGAGGAAATAACGAGCAGTACTTC
CASSQVLAGGNNEQYF
>-|TRBD1|TRBV2|TRBJ1-2
TGTGCCAGCAGGGGCCGGGACAGGGTGGAGGGCTATGGCTACACCTTC
CASRGRDRVEGYGYTF
>-|-|TRBV6-5|TRBJ1-4
TGTGCCAGCAGTTCCAGTAGGGGTGAAAAACTGTTTTTT
CASSSSRGEKLFF
>once|-|TRBV5-4|TRBJ2-1
TGTGCCAGCAGCTTGGGAGGGTCTAACTCCTACAATGAGCAGTTCTTC
CASSLGGSNSYNEQFF
>-|TRBD2|TRBV4-2|TRBJ2-1
TGTGCCAGCAGCCAGACTAGCGAGTCAGATGAGCAGTTCTTC
CASSQTSESDEQFF
>-|-|TRBV30|TRBJ2-3
TGTGCCTGGAGTGTCGTTGGCAGGGGTTCAAGTGGGACAGATACGCAGTATTTT
CAWSVVGRGSSGTDTQYF
>-|TRBD1|TRBV3-1/TRBV3-2|TRBJ1-4
TGTGCCAGCAGTCTCGGACAGGCTTTAGGGGAAAAACTGTTTTTT
CASSLGQALGEKLFF
>few|TRBD1|TRBV5-1|TRBJ1-1
TGCGCCAGCGGCGGGACAGGCGGGGACGGGTCTTTTGAAGCTTTCTTT
CASGGTGGDGSFEAFF
>-|TRBD2|TRBV7-9|TRBJ2-3
TGTGCCAGCAGACTAACTAGCGGGCGATTCACAGATACGCAGTATTTT
CASRLTSGRFTDTQYF
>-|TRBD1|TRBV9|TRBJ2-2
TGTGCCAGCGGGACAGGGGCTCTGGACACCGGGGAGCTGTTTTTT
CASGTGALDTGELFF
>-|-|TRBV29-1|TRBJ2-1
TGCAGCCTCTATCGGGGGGCGGGGAATGAGCAGTTCTTC
CSLYRGAGNEQFF
>-|-|TRBV5-1|TRBJ1-5
TGCGCCAGCAGCTTGGAAGGAGGCAATCAGCCCCAGCATTTT
CASSLEGGNQPQHF
>-|TRBD2|TRBV5-1|TRBJ2-7
TGCGCCAGCAGCTGGGGTGGGGACTACCCCTACGAGCAGTACTTC
CASSWGGDYPYEQYF
>few|TRBD2|TRBV11-2|TRBJ2-1
TGTGCCAGCAGCTTGGAGATCCCGGGGGGTGAGCAGTTCTTC
CASSLEIPGGEQFF
>-|-|TRBV6-5|TRBJ1-5
TGTGCCAGCAGTTACTCGGCCAGGGAAGACGAGCCCCAGCATTTT
CASSYSAREDEPQHF
>once|-|TRBV14|TRBJ1-1
TGTGCCAGCAGCCAGAATATGGCAGGAGAAGCTTTCTTT
CASSQNMAGEAFF
>-|-|TRBV2|TRBJ2-1
TGTGCCAGCAGTCCTTACAATGAGCAGTTCTTC
CASSPYNEQFF
>-|-|TRBV2|TRBJ1-6
TGTGCCAGCAGTGAAAGGGGGACGAGGAATTCACCCCTCCACTTT
CASSERGTRNSPLHF
>-|-|TRBV6-5|TRBJ1-4
TGTGCCAGCAGTTCCTCCCCGGTAGGGGATAATGAAAAACTGTTTTTT
CASSSSPVGDNEKLFF
>-|TRBD2|TRBV5-1|TRBJ2-2
TGCGCCAGCAGAACTAGCGCCGGGGAGCTGTTTTTT
CASRTSAGELFF
>few|TRBD1|TRBV27|TRBJ1-4
TGTGCCAGCAGTCCCGGACAGGGGGTTACTAATGAAAAACTGTTTTTT
CASSPGQGVTNEKLFF
>-|-|TRBV30|TRBJ1-5
TGTGCCTGGAGTGATTCGACAGGCAATCAGCCCCAGCATTTT
CAWSDSTGNQPQHF
>-|-|TRBV5-1|TRBJ1-2
TGCGCCAGCAGCTTGGGACGAGGGCAAAATGATGGCTACACCTTC
CASSLGRGQNDGYTF
>-|TRBD1|TRBV2|TRBJ1-5
TGTGCCAGCAGCCGGGACAGAAATCAGCCCCAGCATTTT
CASSRDRNQPQHF
>few|TRBD1|TRBV27|TRBJ2-7
TGTGCCGGGGACAGGGGCGAGCAGTACTTC
CAGDRGEQYF
>-|TRBD1|TRBV19|TRBJ2-2
TGTGCCAGTGCCCGCACAGGGGGGTCCACCGGGGAGCTGTTTTTT
CASARTGGSTGELFF
>-|TRBD1|TRBV2|TRBJ1-2
TGTGCCAGCAGTGATCAGGGGGCCGATTATGGCTACACCTTC
CASSDQGADYGYTF
>-|TRBD2|TRBV27|TRBJ2-7
TGTGCCAGCAGTCTGGGGACTAGCGGGAGTATCTACGAGCAGTACTTC
CASSLGTSGSIYEQYF
>-|-|TRBV5-4|TRBJ2-3
TGTGCCAGCAGGGAGGGCTTCACAGATACGCAGTATTTT
CASREGFTDTQYF
>few|TRBD2|TRBV5-1|TRBJ2-3
TGCGCCAGTTCGGAACTAGCGGGAACGAATACGCAGTATTTT
CASSELAGTNTQYF
>-|TRBD2|TRBV4-2|TRBJ2-3
TGTGCCAGCAGCCAAGATCCCTCGGCTAGCGGTAGCACAGATACGCAGTATTTT
CASSQDPSASGSTDTQYF
>-|-|TRBV6-5|TRBJ1-1
TGTGCCAGCAGTTACCAGGGTGGTGGCACTGAAGCTTTCTTT
CASSYQGGGTEAFF
>-|-|TRBV7-8|TRBJ1-2
TGTGCCAGCAGCTCTCACAGTTTGGGGCCTAACTATGGCTACACCTTC
CASSSHSLGPNYGYTF
>few|TRBD1|TRBV30|TRBJ1-4
TGTGCCTGGAGTGCCTCACCGGGACAGGGGTATGAAAAACTGTTTTTT
CAWSASPGQGYEKLFF
>-|-|TRBV11-2|TRBJ1-2
TGTGCCAGCAGCTTAGGGGGCACAGGGAACTATGGCTACACCTTC
CASSLGGTGNYGYTF
>once|TRBD1|TRBV29-1|TRBJ1-2
TGCAGCGTGAATGGGGACAGGAAGGACTATGGCTACACCTTC
CSVNGDRKDYGYTF
>-|TRBD2|TRBV9|TRBJ2-3
TGTGCCAGCAGCGTAGAGCCAGCGGGGGGGCCTAGTGATACGCAGTATTTT
CASSVEPAGGPSDTQYF
>-|-|TRBV30|TRBJ1-3
TGTGCCTGGAGTGTACGGTCCGGGTCCCCCATATATTTT
CAWSVRSGSPIYF
>-|-|TRBV4-2|TRBJ1-5
TGTGCCAGCAGCCAAGACCCAGGGAATCTTTCGCCCCAGCATTTT
CASSQDPGNLSPQHF
>-|TRBD2|TRBV28|TRBJ2-5
TGTGCCAGCAGCCCAGGACTAGCGGGAGAAGAGACCCAGTACTTC
CASSPGLAGEETQYF